The 32 T cell receptor beta chains listed next were all sequenced from one sample in a study of shared clonotypes between healthy human individuals. The data were produced by immunoSEQ multiplex PCR, yet TCRdb's version contains in-frame clones alone and is incomplete. Of approximately 2.4 million clones listed, roughly 95% were seen once; the top ten hold about 0.13%. Material for sequencing was naive CD4+ T cells sorted from blood. Subset indicated: CD45RA+ positively selected. These receptors all come from a man between 18 and 35 years old in good health.

The chain employs TRBV14 and TRBJ2-7, with TRBD1 as a possible D gene (6 bases). Germline V CDR1 and CDR2: SGHDN, FVKESK. V shed 3 bases and J shed 2 bases, with 20 bases lying between them. CDR3 length equals 17 residues. The CDR3 loop is CASSQGILTGGTYEQYF. The DNA of the CDR3 is TGTGCCAGCAGCCAGGGCATATTGACAGGAGGAACCTACGAGCAGTACTTC.

The chain uses TRBV2 and TRBJ2-5, with 9 nucleotides matching TRBD1. The length of the CDR3 is 15 residues. From germline, CDR1 is SNHLY and CDR2 FYNNEI. Trimming removed 6 bases from V and 5 bases from J; junction bases left unmatched: 10. The CDR3 is CASSHRDRVKETQYF. The CDR3 coding sequence is TGTGCCAGCAGCCACCGGGACAGGGTTAAGGAGACCCAGTACTTC.

The gene calls are TRBV28 and TRBJ2-7; 8 bases are a match to TRBD2. Per germline, CDR1 MDHEN and CDR2 SYDVKM. J lost 3 bases, V lost 6 bases, and 1 base had no gene match. The CDR3 runs to 12 residues. Here the CDR3 reads CASSRGGYEQYF. CDR3 in DNA: TGTGCCAGCAGCCGGGGGGGCTACGAGCAGTACTTC.

The chain couples TRBV9 to TRBJ1-5; TRBD1 aligns across 7 bases. The CDR3 extends over 15 amino acids. Germline loops: CDR1 SGDLS, CDR2 YYNGEE. V lost 3 bases and J lost 1; bases outside the gene matches: 4. Here the CDR3 DNA reads TGTGCCAGCAGCGCATCGGGACAGAGCAATCAGCCCCAGCATTTT. Translating gives CASSASGQSNQPQHF. Using reference TRBV9 and TRBJ1-5 for the parts outside the CDR3, the full variable domain is DSGVTQTPKHLITATGQRVTLRCSPRSGDLSVYWYQQSLDQGLQFLIQYYNGEERAKGNILERFSAQQFPDLHSELNLSSLELGDSALYFCASSASGQSNQPQHFGDGTRLSIL.

The chain carries TRBV27 and TRBJ2-7; D is possibly TRBD2 (5 bases). Trimming took off 4 bases at V and 5 bases at J, with 15 bases between the two ends. In germline, CDR1 is MNHEY, CDR2 SMNVEV (reference sequence). This CDR3 has 14 residues. CDR3 amino acids: CASSSRRRRDEQYF. CDR3 sequence (DNA): TGTGCCAGCAGTTCGAGGAGGAGGCGGGACGAGCAGTACTTC.

DNA for the CDR3: TGTGCCAGCGTCTTCAGGGGTACAGATACGCAGTATTTT. Protein: CASVFRGTDTQYF. The J gene is TRBJ2-3, the V gene TRBV6-1, with D possibly TRBD1 on 6 matching bases. Trimming removed 8 bases from V and 3 bases from J, with 12 bases in between. CDR1 is MNHNS, CDR2 SASEGT, per germline. The CDR3 contains 13 residues.

This clone was picked up one time. The chain is built from TRBV7-6 and TRBJ2-3, with 7 nucleotides matching TRBD2. The V and J ends lost 4 bases and 0 bases, in that order; junction bases with no gene match: 1. The CDR3 runs to 14 residues. Germline V gene lookup returns CDR1 SGHVS and CDR2 FNYEAQ. DNA of the CDR3: TGTGCCAGCAGCTGGACTAGAAGCACAGATACGCAGTATTTT. Protein: CASSWTRSTDTQYF.

This chain joins TRBV5-4 and TRBJ2-5; 8 bases fit TRBD2. The CDR3 has 14 amino acids. V lost 3 bases to trimming and J lost 7 bases; unmatched junction nucleotides: 8. Per germline, CDR1 SGHNT and CDR2 YYREEE (reference sequence). CDR3 region: CASSSPGGWGTQYF. CDR3 sequence (DNA): TGTGCCAGCAGCTCCCCGGGAGGGTGGGGGACCCAGTACTTC.

The gene calls are TRBV2 and TRBJ1-3; possibly TRBD1 for D (6 bases). V was cut by 6 bases and J by 6 bases, with 21 bases left in between. The germline gives CDR1 SNHLY, CDR2 FYNNEI. The CDR3 covers 16 residues. The CDR3 loop reads CASSAGGGGRVNTIYF. Here the CDR3 DNA reads TGTGCCAGCAGCGCCGGGGGAGGGGGACGGGTAAACACCATATATTTT.

In DNA, the CDR3 is TGTGCCAGCAGTGCGGGGGCGACAGAGGAGACCCAGTACTTC. It encodes CASSAGATEETQYF. This chain joins TRBV7-8 and TRBJ2-5; the D gene is possibly TRBD2 (7 bases). Germline values: CDR1 SGHVS, CDR2 FQNEAQ. Trimming took 6 bases from V and 5 from J, leaving 16 bases between them. The CDR3 is made up of 14 amino acids.

The chain couples TRBV5-1 to TRBJ1-6; a possible D gene is TRBD1 (6 bases). Germline loops: CDR1 SGHRS, CDR2 YFSETQ. This CDR3 is built from 15 residues. Trimming pared 3 bases from V and 5 bases from J, leaving 12 bases between. Written as DNA, the CDR3 is TGCGCCAGCAGCTCCCGGGACACTAATAATTCACCCCTCCACTTT. The encoded protein is CASSSRDTNNSPLHF. Looking up the rest from reference TRBV5-1 and TRBJ1-6 gives the full variable domain: KAGVTQTPRYLIKTRGQQVTLSCSPISGHRSVSWYQQTPGQGLQFLFEYFSETQRNKGNFPGRFSGRQFSNSRSEMNVSTLELGDSALYLCASSSRDTNNSPLHFGNGTRLTVT.

This clone was seen a single time. This sample includes further DNA sequences coding for the same CDR3. The chain links TRBV11-3 to TRBJ2-2; TRBD2 aligns across 10 bases. The V gene's germline CDR1 is SGHNT and CDR2 YENEEA. The ends lost 4 bases at V and 6 bases at J; junction bases unmatched: 5. The CDR3 is 15 amino acids. In nucleotides, the CDR3 is TGTGCCAGCAGCTCCGGGCTAGCGGGAGCCGGGGAGCTGTTTTTT. This codes for CASSSGLAGAGELFF.

The V gene is TRBV28, the J gene TRBJ1-1, with a possible D match to TRBD1 (5 bases). This CDR3 is built from 13 residues. The germline V gene encodes CDR1 MDHEN and CDR2 SYDVKM. With 4 bases removed from V and 5 bases from J, the gap between germline ends came to 11 bases. CDR3 DNA: TGTGCCAGCAGTTGGGGGGGACTGACTGAAGCTTTCTTT. This encodes CASSWGGLTEAFF.

This chain connects TRBV4-3 to TRBJ1-4; D is uncertain. The CDR3 extends over 15 amino acids. Trimming removed 6 bases at V and 2 bases at J, with 13 bases between. Per the germline V gene, CDR1 is LGHNA and CDR2 is YSLEER. The CDR3 sequence: CASSPLGGTNEKLFF. In DNA form, the CDR3 reads TGCGCCAGCAGTCCTCTGGGTGGGACTAATGAAAAACTGTTTTTT.

This chain joins TRBV5-4 and TRBJ2-7, with 11 positions matching TRBD2. From germline, CDR1 is SGHNT and CDR2 YYREEE (reference sequence). J lost 6 bases, V lost 0 bases, and 5 bases had no gene match. CDR3 length: 15 amino acids. CDR3 loop: CASSLAGSGRAEQYF. The DNA for the CDR3 is TGTGCCAGCAGCTTGGCAGGTAGCGGGAGGGCCGAGCAGTACTTC.

V is TRBV2 and J is TRBJ1-1; no definite D call. CDR1 is SNHLY and CDR2 is FYNNEI in the germline V gene. This CDR3 comprises 14 residues. V shed 4 bases and J shed 1 base, with 10 bases lying between them. Here the CDR3 reads CASSASQANTEAFF. The CDR3 DNA follows: TGTGCCAGCAGTGCCTCTCAGGCGAACACTGAAGCTTTCTTT.

The chain employs TRBV5-4 and TRBJ2-7; tentatively, D is TRBD1 (5 bases). Germline-derived CDR1 and CDR2 are SGHNT and YYREEE (reference sequence). This CDR3 spans 13 amino acids. V was cut by 5 bases and J by 5 bases, with 14 bases left in between. This chain's CDR3 is CASSFTGRDEQYF. The CDR3 coding sequence is TGTGCCAGCAGTTTTACAGGCCGGGACGAGCAGTACTTC.

The gene calls are TRBV18 and TRBJ1-5; TRBD1 matches 9 bases. CDR1 is KGHSH, CDR2 LQKENI, per germline. CDR3 length equals 14 residues. Losses at the gene ends were 5 bases for V and 6 bases for J; bases not matched to a gene: 5. The DNA of the CDR3 is TGTGCCAGCTCAGAATACAGGGGGCCTCAGCCCCAGCATTTT. Translation: CASSEYRGPQPQHF.

The chain employs TRBV6-1 and TRBJ1-1; D may be TRBD1 (6 bases). Germline loops: CDR1 MNHNS, CDR2 SASEGT. This CDR3 spans 14 amino acids. V was trimmed by 8 bases and J by 1 base, leaving 14 bases between them. The CDR3 DNA reads as TGTGCCAGCCTCTGGACAGCTGAGAACACTGAAGCTTTCTTT. This codes for CASLWTAENTEAFF.

This clone was observed a handful of times. The rearrangement links TRBV27 to TRBJ1-1; TRBD1 matches at 7 bases. Per germline, CDR1 MNHEY and CDR2 SMNVEV (reference sequence). The CDR3 consists of 15 residues. The ends lost 4 bases at V and 2 bases at J; junction bases unmatched: 7. The DNA for the CDR3 is TGTGCCAGCAGTTATAAGGGACAGATAAACACTGAAGCTTTCTTT. Protein product: CASSYKGQINTEAFF.

Remarks on this clone: This sample also contains other DNA sequences that code for the same CDR3. The rearrangement uses TRBV7-2 and TRBJ2-7; 13 bases match TRBD2. V lost 3 bases, J lost 1 base, and 0 bases stayed unmatched. The germline V gene has CDR1 SGHTA and CDR2 FQGNSA. CDR3 length: 15 residues. The CDR3: CASSLGLAGSYEQYF. CDR3 DNA sequence: TGTGCCAGCAGCTTGGGACTAGCGGGGTCCTACGAGCAGTACTTC.

The chain carries TRBV11-3 and TRBJ1-5; 9 bases agree with TRBD1. The germline V gene encodes CDR1 SGHNT and CDR2 YENEEA. Trimming cost V 4 bases and J 5 bases; bases outside gene matches: 9. This CDR3 is built from 16 residues. CDR3 sequence (DNA): TGTGCCAGCAGCTCGAAGCGACAGGGGGGTTATCAGCCCCAGCATTTT. It is translated as CASSSKRQGGYQPQHF.

The rearrangement uses TRBV10-3 and TRBJ2-2; a possible D gene is TRBD2 (5 bases). In germline, CDR1 is ENHRY, CDR2 SYGVKD. Trimming stripped 10 bases from V and 2 bases from J, with 17 bases between. The CDR3 is 15 residues long. The CDR3 loop reads CATVGRGSNTGELFF. The CDR3 DNA reads TGTGCCACCGTTGGCAGAGGGTCTAACACCGGGGAGCTGTTTTTT.

V gene TRBV11-2 combines with J gene TRBJ2-1, with TRBD2 matching 9 bases. V shed 6 bases, J shed 1 base, and the junction held 4 bases outside the gene matches. Germline values: CDR1 SGHAT, CDR2 FQNNGV. The CDR3 spans 15 residues. CDR3 in amino acids: CASRPAGGSYNEQFF. DNA for the CDR3: TGTGCCAGCAGGCCAGCGGGAGGTTCCTACAATGAGCAGTTCTTC.

This sequence joins TRBV6-1 and TRBJ2-3, with TRBD2 identical over 10 bases. Germline V gene lookup returns CDR1 MNHNS and CDR2 SASEGT. The CDR3 has 15 residues. V trimming: 3 bases; J trimming: 1 base; junction bases outside the gene matches: 1. The CDR3 nucleotides read TGTGCCAGCAGTGAGGGACTAGCGCGCACAGATACGCAGTATTTT. This sequence encodes CASSEGLARTDTQYF.

This CDR3 is CASSPPAPPAQTQYF. The CDR3 bases are TGTGCCAGCTCACCACCGGCCCCACCGGCACAGACCCAGTACTTC. The chain combines TRBV18 with TRBJ2-5; D is unclear. This CDR3 comprises 15 residues. Trimming pared 0 bases from V and 6 bases from J, leaving 14 bases between. Germline-derived CDR1 and CDR2 are KGHSH and LQKENI.

The chain has TRBV9 and TRBJ2-7; 9 bases line up with TRBD1. The CDR3 extends over 16 amino acids. The junction had 7 bases not matched to a gene; V was cut back by 3 bases and J by 0 bases. Germline V gives CDR1 SGDLS, CDR2 YYNGEE. The CDR3 protein is CASSAPGQGSSYEQYF. The CDR3 DNA follows: TGTGCCAGCAGCGCCCCTGGACAGGGGAGCTCCTACGAGCAGTACTTC.

For this clone: In the same sample, other DNA sequences code for this CDR3. The chain combines TRBV6-5 with TRBJ1-2; D gene uncertain. In germline, CDR1 is MNHEY, CDR2 SVGAGI. Trimming shortened V by 0 bases and J by 2 bases, and 7 bases separated the two germline ends. The CDR3 loop spans 14 amino acids. CDR3 bases: TGTGCCAGCAGTTACTCGCCCAGGAACTATGGCTACACCTTC. It encodes CASSYSPRNYGYTF.

V is TRBV6-5 and J is TRBJ1-2; 9 bases are shared with TRBD1. Germline CDR1 and CDR2: MNHEY and SVGAGI. This CDR3 is 14 amino acids long. The trim removed 5 bases at V and 4 bases at J, leaving 5 bases unmatched. The CDR3 here is CASSRGQGLYGYTF. CDR3 DNA: TGTGCCAGCAGTCGGGGACAGGGACTCTATGGCTACACCTTC.

V usage is TRBV19 and J usage is TRBJ2-7; tentatively, D is TRBD1 (5 bases). The CDR3 length is 14 residues. Germline-derived CDR1 and CDR2 are LNHDA and SQIVND (reference sequence). Deletions cut 6 bases from V and 4 bases from J, with 16 bases between. In DNA form, the CDR3 reads TGTGCCAGTAGCCGGTCAGGGTTACAATACGAGCAGTACTTC. It translates to CASSRSGLQYEQYF.

This clone was counted a single time. The V gene is TRBV10-3, the J gene TRBJ2-3, with 8 bases identical to TRBD1. CDR1 is ENHRY and CDR2 is SYGVKD in the germline V gene. Losses at the gene ends were 9 bases for V and 5 bases for J; bases not matched to a gene: 7. The CDR3 is 13 amino acids. CDR3 sequence: CAISQGAGDTQYF. The CDR3 DNA follows: TGTGCCATTTCGCAGGGGGCTGGAGATACGCAGTATTTT.

The chain is built from TRBV7-2 and TRBJ1-2; D perhaps matches TRBD1 (5 bases). This CDR3 is 15 amino acids long. V lost 1 base to trimming and J lost 4 bases, with 13 bases between them. Germline assignment: CDR1 SGHTA and CDR2 FQGNSA. The CDR3, as DNA: TGTGCCAGCAGCTTAGGGATGGGGCCGAGCTATGGCTACACCTTC. Amino acids: CASSLGMGPSYGYTF.